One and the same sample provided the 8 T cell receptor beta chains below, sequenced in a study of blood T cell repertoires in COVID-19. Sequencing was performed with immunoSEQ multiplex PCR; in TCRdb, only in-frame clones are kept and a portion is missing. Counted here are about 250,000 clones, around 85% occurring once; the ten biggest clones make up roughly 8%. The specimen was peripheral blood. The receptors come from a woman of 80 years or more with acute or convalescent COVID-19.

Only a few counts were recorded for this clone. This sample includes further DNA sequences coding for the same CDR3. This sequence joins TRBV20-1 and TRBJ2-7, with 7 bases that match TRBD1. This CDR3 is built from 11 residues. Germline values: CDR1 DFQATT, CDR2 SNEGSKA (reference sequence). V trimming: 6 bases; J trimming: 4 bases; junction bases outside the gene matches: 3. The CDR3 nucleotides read TGCAGTGCCAGGACAGGTTACGAGCAGTACTTC. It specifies CSARTGYEQYF.

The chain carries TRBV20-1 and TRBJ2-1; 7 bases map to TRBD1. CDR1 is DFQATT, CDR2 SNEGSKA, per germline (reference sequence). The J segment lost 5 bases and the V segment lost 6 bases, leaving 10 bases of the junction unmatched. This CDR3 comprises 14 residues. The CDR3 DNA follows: TGCAGTGCAAGTTCTGGACAGGCCCACAATGAGCAGTTCTTC. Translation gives CSASSGQAHNEQFF.

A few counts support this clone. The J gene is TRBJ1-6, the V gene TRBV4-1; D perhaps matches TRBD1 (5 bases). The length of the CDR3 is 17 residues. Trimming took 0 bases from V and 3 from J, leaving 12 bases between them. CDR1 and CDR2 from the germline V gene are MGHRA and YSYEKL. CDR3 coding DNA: TGCGCCAGCAGCCAAGATAGTCCAGGGTTCTATAATTCACCCCTCCACTTT. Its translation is CASSQDSPGFYNSPLHF.

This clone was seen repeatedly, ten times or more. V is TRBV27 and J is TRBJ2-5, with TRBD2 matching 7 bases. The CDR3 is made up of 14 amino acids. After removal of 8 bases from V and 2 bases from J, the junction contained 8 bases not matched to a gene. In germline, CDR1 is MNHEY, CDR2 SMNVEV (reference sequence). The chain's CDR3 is CASAPGGLQETQYF. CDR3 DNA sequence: TGTGCCAGCGCCCCGGGGGGTTTGCAAGAGACCCAGTACTTC.

The CDR3 loop is CASRRDRTGNQPQHF. CDR3 nucleotide sequence: TGTGCCAGCAGAAGAGACAGGACGGGCAATCAGCCCCAGCATTTT. The chain uses TRBV28 and TRBJ1-5; a possible D gene is TRBD1 (6 bases). Trimming cost V 6 bases and J 2 bases, with 14 bases left between them. The CDR3 runs to 15 residues. The germline V gene encodes CDR1 MDHEN and CDR2 SYDVKM.

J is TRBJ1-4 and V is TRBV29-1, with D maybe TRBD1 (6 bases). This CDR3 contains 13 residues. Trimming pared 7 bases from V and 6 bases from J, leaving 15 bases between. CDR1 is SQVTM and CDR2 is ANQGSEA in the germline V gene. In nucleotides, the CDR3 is TGCAGCGCGGGCGGGGGCGGTTATGAAAAACTGTTTTTT. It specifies CSAGGGGYEKLFF.

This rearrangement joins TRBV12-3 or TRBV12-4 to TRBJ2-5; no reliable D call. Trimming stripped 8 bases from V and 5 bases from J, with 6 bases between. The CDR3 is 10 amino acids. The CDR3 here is CASGHETQYF. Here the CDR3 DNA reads TGTGCCAGCGGGCACGAGACCCAGTACTTC.

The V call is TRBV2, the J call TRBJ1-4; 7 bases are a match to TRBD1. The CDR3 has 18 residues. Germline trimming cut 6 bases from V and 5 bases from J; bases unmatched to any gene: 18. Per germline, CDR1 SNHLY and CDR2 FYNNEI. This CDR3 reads CASRDRAGGLGLNEKLFF. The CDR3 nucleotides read TGTGCCAGCAGGGACCGGGCAGGGGGTCTCGGTTTGAATGAAAAACTGTTTTTT. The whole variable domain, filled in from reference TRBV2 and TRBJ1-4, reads EPEVTQTPSHQVTQMGQEVILRCVPISNHLYFYWYRQILGQKVEFLVSFYNNEISEKSEIFDDQFSVERPDGSNFTLKIRSTKLEDSAMYFCASRDRAGGLGLNEKLFFGSGTQLSVL.